This is a list of T cell receptor beta chains from one sample in a study of cytomegalovirus exposure and HLA in healthy donors. Some clones are missing from TCRdb's copy, which holds only in-frame ones; the method was immunoSEQ multiplex PCR. The data show 80,000 to 100,000 clones, with more than 75% seen just once and 5.5% to 7.5% held by the top ten. The specimen was PBMCs. The receptors were gathered from a man aged 18 to 35 in good health and CMV-seropositive. Each CDR3 is given with its conserved first and last residue. The order of the fields is clone size, V gene, D gene, J gene, CDR3 protein, CDR3 DNA. A D gene is named only where the DNA matches it firmly. For some rows the clone size is stated as once, few or many, or as a class when expanded; others skip it.

>.|TRBV6-6|TRBD1|TRBJ1-2
CASSPDRGVSGYTF
TGTGCCAGCAGCCCCGACAGGGGGGTATCGGGCTACACCTTC
>.|TRBV4-2|TRBD1|TRBJ2-3
CASSQIQGARTDTQYF
TGTGCCAGCAGCCAAATACAGGGGGCGCGGACAGATACGCAGTATTTT
>.|TRBV6-1|.|TRBJ1-5
CASTRSDSYNQPQHF
TGTGCCAGCACGAGGTCGGACAGCTATAATCAGCCCCAGCATTTT
>.|TRBV4-1|.|TRBJ2-3
CASSQAPRQTATDTQYF
TGCGCCAGCAGCCAGGCCCCCCGACAGACTGCAACGGATACGCAGTATTTT
>.|TRBV28|TRBD2|TRBJ2-1
CASSLGTSGYYNEQFF
TGTGCCAGCAGTTTGGGGACTAGCGGGTACTACAATGAGCAGTTCTTC
>.|TRBV4-3|TRBD2|TRBJ2-1
CASSQDGTSGVAYNEQFF
TGCGCCAGCAGCCAAGACGGGACTAGCGGGGTTGCCTACAATGAGCAGTTCTTC
>.|TRBV7-9|.|TRBJ2-6
CASSFGDTNVLTF
TGTGCCAGCAGCTTCGGGGACACCAACGTCCTGACTTTC
>.|TRBV9|.|TRBJ2-2
CASSADSTGELFF
TGTGCCAGCAGCGCTGACAGCACCGGGGAGCTGTTTTTT
>.|TRBV10-1|TRBD2|TRBJ2-1
CASSGGLAGIDEQFF
TGCGCCAGCAGTGGGGGACTAGCGGGAATCGATGAGCAGTTCTTC
>.|TRBV5-6|.|TRBJ2-1
CASTMGDEQFF
TGTGCCAGCACCATGGGAGATGAGCAGTTCTTC
>.|TRBV11-2|.|TRBJ2-1
CASSLDGQSNEQFF
TGTGCCAGCAGCTTAGATGGACAGTCCAATGAGCAGTTCTTC
>.|TRBV27|TRBD2|TRBJ2-7
CASSRGRASYEQYF
TGTGCCAGCAGCCGGGGGAGGGCGTCCTACGAGCAGTACTTC
>.|TRBV10-3|.|TRBJ2-7
CAISDGLPSYEQYF
TGTGCCATCAGTGACGGACTACCCAGCTACGAGCAGTACTTC
>.|TRBV11-3|TRBD2|TRBJ2-7
CASSSGRENEQYF
TGTGCCAGCAGCTCGGGGCGGGAGAACGAGCAGTACTTC
>once|TRBV6-5|.|TRBJ2-1
CASSYSGGSYNEQFF
TGTGCCAGCAGTTACTCGGGGGGTTCCTACAATGAGCAGTTCTTC
>once|TRBV12-5|TRBD2|TRBJ2-7
CASGPTSGGIYEQYF
TGTGCTAGTGGTCCTACTAGCGGGGGGATCTACGAGCAGTACTTC
>.|TRBV28|TRBD2|TRBJ2-7
CASSLSLAGGNSPFSSYEQYF
TGTGCCAGCAGTTTATCCCTAGCGGGAGGTAATTCCCCCTTCAGCTCCTACGAGCAGTACTTC
>few|TRBV18|.|TRBJ2-7
CASSPAGGLEQYF
TGTGCCAGCTCACCAGCAGGAGGGCTAGAGCAGTACTTC
>.|TRBV2|.|TRBJ2-7
CASSHNPDYEQYF
TGTGCCAGCAGTCACAACCCAGACTACGAGCAGTACTTC
>.|TRBV9|TRBD1|TRBJ1-4
CASNAGTGVSEKLFF
TGTGCCAGTAACGCGGGGACAGGGGTCAGTGAAAAACTGTTTTTT
>.|TRBV18|.|TRBJ2-2
CASSPSMDTGELFF
TGTGCCAGCTCACCAAGCATGGACACCGGGGAGCTGTTTTTT
>.|TRBV19|.|TRBJ2-2
CASSPRGSNTGELFF
TGTGCCAGTAGTCCCCGGGGGTCGAACACCGGGGAGCTGTTTTTT
>.|TRBV7-9|.|TRBJ2-7
CASSFPGAYEQYF
TGTGCCAGCAGCTTTCCGGGGGCCTACGAGCAGTACTTC
>.|TRBV5-1|.|TRBJ2-7
CASSLRDPGYEQYF
TGCGCCAGCAGCCTACGAGACCCAGGCTACGAGCAGTACTTC
>.|TRBV4-3|.|TRBJ2-1
CASSQDRVTYNEQFF
TGCGCCAGCAGCCAAGATCGCGTGACCTACAATGAGCAGTTCTTC
>.|TRBV4-2|TRBD2|TRBJ2-7
CASSPTSGRAYEQYF
TGTGCCAGCAGCCCAACAAGCGGGAGGGCCTACGAGCAGTACTTC
>.|TRBV19|.|TRBJ1-5
CASSILAGGSQPQHF
TGTGCCAGTAGTATCTTGGCTGGGGGCAGCCAGCCCCAGCATTTT
>.|TRBV5-4|.|TRBJ1-1
CASSLPGVEAFF
TGTGCCAGCAGCTTGCCAGGGGTTGAAGCTTTCTTT
>once|TRBV10-3|.|TRBJ1-2
CAISDGAGDYGYTF
TGTGCCATCAGTGATGGGGCAGGCGACTATGGCTACACCTTC
>.|TRBV12-5|.|TRBJ2-2
CASGLGAGELFF
TGTGCTAGTGGTTTGGGCGCCGGGGAGCTGTTTTTT
>.|TRBV18|TRBD1|TRBJ2-3
CASSRGQGSTDTQYF
TGTGCCAGCTCACGGGGACAGGGTTCCACAGATACGCAGTATTTT
>.|TRBV7-8|TRBD1|TRBJ2-1
CASSVGTGAVNEQFF
TGTGCCAGCAGCGTTGGGACAGGGGCTGTCAATGAGCAGTTCTTC
>.|TRBV11-1|TRBD1|TRBJ1-2
CASSQDRGGYGYTF
TGTGCCAGCAGCCAGGACAGGGGGGGCTATGGCTACACCTTC
>.|TRBV27|.|TRBJ2-7
CASGVGQAPSYEQYF
TGTGCCAGTGGGGTGGGGCAGGCGCCCTCCTACGAGCAGTACTTC
>.|TRBV7-3|TRBD2|TRBJ2-3
CASSSSGSTDTQYF
TGTGCCAGCAGCTCTAGCGGGAGCACAGATACGCAGTATTTT
>.|TRBV19|.|TRBJ2-4
CASSIDQTPQYF
TGTGCCAGTAGTATAGATCAGACACCTCAGTACTTC
>.|TRBV5-4|TRBD2|TRBJ2-2
CASSYGSGRVPGELFF
TGTGCCAGCAGCTACGGTAGCGGGAGAGTTCCCGGGGAGCTGTTTTTT
>.|TRBV29-1|TRBD2|TRBJ2-2
CSVDQAGGNTGELFF
TGCAGCGTTGACCAAGCGGGGGGGAACACCGGGGAGCTGTTTTTT
>.|TRBV7-3|.|TRBJ2-2
CASSLNRDKLNTGELFF
TGTGCCAGCAGCTTAAACCGGGACAAACTGAACACCGGGGAGCTGTTTTTT
>.|TRBV7-3|.|TRBJ1-1
CASSLGTNTEAFF
TGTGCCAGCAGCTTAGGGACAAACACTGAAGCTTTCTTT
>.|TRBV7-8|.|TRBJ1-1
CASSLGAGPEAFF
TGTGCCAGCAGCTTAGGGGCAGGTCCTGAAGCTTTCTTT
>.|TRBV7-2|.|TRBJ2-7
CASSLNRDAYEQYF
TGTGCCAGCAGCTTAAACAGGGATGCCTACGAGCAGTACTTC
>.|TRBV5-5|.|TRBJ2-7
CASSFEGSNEQYF
TGTGCCAGCAGCTTTGAGGGATCCAACGAGCAGTACTTC
>once|TRBV7-2|.|TRBJ2-3
CASSLGLAAKTDTQYF
TGTGCCAGCAGCTTAGGATTGGCGGCAAAGACGGATACGCAGTATTTT
>.|TRBV5-1|TRBD1|TRBJ1-3
CASSPGTGGNTIYF
TGCGCCAGCAGCCCGGGGACAGGGGGAAACACCATATATTTT
>.|TRBV9|TRBD2|TRBJ2-1
CASSAGGSGSYSYNEQFF
TGTGCCAGCAGCGCCGGAGGTAGCGGGAGTTATTCCTACAATGAGCAGTTCTTC
>.|TRBV6-5|TRBD2|TRBJ2-5
CASSYSAGGHETQYF
TGTGCCAGCAGTTACTCTGCGGGAGGACACGAGACCCAGTACTTC
>.|TRBV19|.|TRBJ2-7
CASSIGRGSSSYEQYF
TGTGCCAGTAGTATAGGTCGGGGGTCCTCCTCCTACGAGCAGTACTTC
>.|TRBV7-2|TRBD2|TRBJ2-7
CASSLAGISGRAGVYEQYF
TGTGCCAGCAGCTTAGCCGGCATTAGCGGGAGGGCCGGGGTCTACGAGCAGTACTTC
>.|TRBV10-2|.|TRBJ2-1
CASRETNSYNEQFF
TGCGCCAGCAGGGAGACTAACTCTTACAATGAGCAGTTCTTC
>few|TRBV7-2|TRBD2|TRBJ2-5
CASSTGLATKTQYF
TGTGCCAGCAGCACAGGACTAGCGACGAAGACCCAGTACTTC
>.|TRBV19|.|TRBJ2-7
CASSILAGDYEQYF
TGTGCCAGTAGTATATTGGCAGGGGACTACGAGCAGTACTTC
>once|TRBV6-1|.|TRBJ2-2
CASSEMSTVQAGELFF
TGTGCCAGCAGTGAAATGTCTACAGTCCAAGCCGGGGAGCTGTTTTTT
>.|TRBV4-3|TRBD1|TRBJ2-7
CASSQTGTEPYEQYF
TGCGCCAGCAGCCAAACCGGGACAGAACCCTACGAGCAGTACTTC
>.|TRBV28|.|TRBJ2-7
CASSLSGSHEQYF
TGTGCCAGCAGTTTGTCAGGGTCCCACGAGCAGTACTTC
>.|TRBV4-3|TRBD2|TRBJ2-3
CASSQGLTSGSVLDTQYF
TGCGCCAGCAGCCAGGGTTTGACTAGCGGGAGCGTCCTGGATACGCAGTATTTT
>.|TRBV5-6|TRBD1|TRBJ2-7
CASSPGQGVHEQYF
TGTGCCAGCAGCCCAGGACAGGGGGTACACGAGCAGTACTTC